This T cell receptor beta chain was sequenced during a study of OX40 agonist ivuxolimab in advanced cancers. Overall study context: Of mixed ages from roughly 23 to 85 and averaging around 60 years, the group was 65% to 85% male. A partial response was reached by three patients: one with hepatocellular carcinoma and two with cutaneous melanoma.

Points on this clone: What it binds is unknown.

Assay used: immunoSEQ multiplex PCR; TCRdb lists only in-frame clones, some missing. Of some 83,000 clones in the sample, 80% to 90% were seen once. The CDR3 loop spans 14 amino acids. Germline V CDR1 and CDR2: SEHNR, FQNEAQ (reference sequence). The V end lost 1 base, the J end lost 5 bases, and 11 bases lay between the germline ends. General study points: Antigen specificity of clonally expanded peripheral T cells was not established. Circulating CD4+ and CD8+ T cells showed clonal expansion by week 6 at 0.1 to 3.0 mg/kg.

The origin of this receptor is an adult with an advanced solid tumor such as melanoma, head and neck, liver or kidney cancer. The sequencing here drew on CD4+ or CD8+ T cells sorted from blood, taken in a trial of the OX40 agonist ivuxolimab. The gene calls are TRBV7-9 and TRBJ1-2; D not resolved. Written as DNA, the CDR3 is TGTGCCAGCAGCTTAGTACTGGGCATGTATGGCTACACCTTC. It translates to CASSLVLGMYGYTF.